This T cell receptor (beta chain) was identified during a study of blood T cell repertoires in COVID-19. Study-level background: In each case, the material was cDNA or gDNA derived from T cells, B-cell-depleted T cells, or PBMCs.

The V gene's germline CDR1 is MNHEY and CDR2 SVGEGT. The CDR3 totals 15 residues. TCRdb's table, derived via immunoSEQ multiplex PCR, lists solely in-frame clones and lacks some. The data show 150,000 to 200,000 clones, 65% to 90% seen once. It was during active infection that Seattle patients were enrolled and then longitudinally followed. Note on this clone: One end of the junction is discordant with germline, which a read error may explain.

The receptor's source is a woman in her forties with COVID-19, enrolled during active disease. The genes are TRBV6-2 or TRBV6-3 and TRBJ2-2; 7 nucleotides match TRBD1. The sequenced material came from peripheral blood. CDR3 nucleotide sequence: TGTGCCAGCAGTGACTCAGGGACAGTCACCGGGGAGCTGTTTTTT. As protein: CASSDSGTVTGELFF.